This section outlines one TCR beta chain sequence together with its context. Its cognate antigen is unknown. This sample is drawn from a study of graft-versus-host responses after intestinal transplantation. The wider study: Every recipient underwent anti-thymocyte globulin induction, then tacrolimus and steroids for around three years. Study results and caveats: Graft-donor T cell macrochimerism coincided with high graft-versus-host to host-versus-graft clonal ratios in allografts.

V was trimmed by 0 bases and J by 8 bases, leaving 15 bases between them. The CDR3 is 15 amino acids. From germline, CDR1 is SGHRS and CDR2 YFSETQ. Profiled with immunoSEQ multiplex PCR; TCRdb holds only in-frame clones, not every one. Here the sample spans some 86,000 clones, about 88% being singletons. This chain links TRBV5-1 with TRBJ2-4; D is unclear. This TCR derives from a human donor who was the organ donor for an intestinal transplant. The sequenced sample was unstimulated CD4+ T cells sorted from spleen or lymph node cells, obtained before transplant. The CDR3 spells CASSLAGLDPHIQYF. For the CDR3, the DNA is TGCGCCAGCAGCTTGGCTGGTCTAGATCCCCACATTCAGTACTTC.